The 21 T cell receptor beta chains in this list originate from one sample, sequenced in a study of blood T cell repertoires in COVID-19. Some clones are missing from TCRdb's copy, which holds only in-frame ones; the method was immunoSEQ multiplex PCR. The sample includes 210,000 or so clones, less than 85% of them seen just once. Sequencing was performed on PBMCs or T cells enriched from blood (not recorded which). These receptor sequences come from a man aged 60-69 years who had recovered from COVID-19.

This sequence joins TRBV2 and TRBJ2-5, with 10 bases lining up with TRBD1. The CDR3 has 14 amino acids. After removal of 2 bases from V and 4 bases from J, the junction contained 1 base not matched to a gene. CDR1 and CDR2 (germline): SNHLY, FYNNEI. This chain's CDR3 is CASSERTGGETQYF. CDR3 in DNA: TGTGCCAGCAGTGAAAGGACAGGGGGAGAGACCCAGTACTTC.

V gene TRBV18 combines with J gene TRBJ1-2; TRBD1 is a possible D gene (5 bases). From germline, CDR1 is KGHSH and CDR2 LQKENI. Between the trimmed V and J ends, which lost 1 base and 3 bases, there was a span of 12 bases. The CDR3 loop spans 15 amino acids. The CDR3 spells CASSPRQGFDYGYTF. The CDR3 DNA reads as TGTGCCAGCTCACCACGGCAGGGTTTTGACTATGGCTACACCTTC.

The V gene is TRBV11-1, the J gene TRBJ1-2; TRBD1 matches at 8 bases. The germline V gene encodes CDR1 SGHAT and CDR2 FQDESV (reference sequence). The V and J ends lost 1 base and 8 bases, in that order; junction bases with no gene match: 6. The length of the CDR3 is 14 residues. The CDR3 bases are TGTGCCAGCAGCTTAGAGCTGGGGACAGGCGGCTACACCTTC. Translating it yields CASSLELGTGGYTF.

The chain uses TRBV5-4 and TRBJ2-3, with TRBD2 matching 8 bases. The germline V gene has CDR1 SGHNT and CDR2 YYREEE (reference sequence). Trimming removed 0 bases from V and 0 bases from J; junction bases left unmatched: 9. The CDR3 runs 18 residues. CDR3 DNA sequence: TGTGCCAGCAGCTTGGCTGAGCGGGGGAGGACTAGCACAGATACGCAGTATTTT. Translated: CASSLAERGRTSTDTQYF.

V and J are TRBV13 and TRBJ1-6; 7 bases line up with TRBD1. With 4 bases clipped from V and 10 bases from J, the junction kept 7 bases outside the gene matches. CDR1 is PRHDT and CDR2 is FYEKMQ in the germline V gene (reference sequence). The CDR3 is 14 residues long. As DNA, the CDR3 is TGTGCCAGCAGCTGGAGACAGGGCGGGTCACCCCTCCACTTT. Translation: CASSWRQGGSPLHF. Drawing the rest from reference TRBV13 and TRBJ1-6, the complete variable domain is AAGVIQSPRHLIKEKRETATLKCYPIPRHDTVYWYQQGPGQDPQFLISFYEKMQSDKGSIPDRFSAQQFSDYHSELNMSSLELGDSALYFCASSWRQGGSPLHFGNGTRLTVT.

This chain links TRBV6-1 with TRBJ2-3; 7 bases map to TRBD1. This CDR3 has 15 amino acids. Unmatched junction bases numbered 4, after V lost 3 bases and J lost 1 base. Germline CDR1 and CDR2: MNHNS and SASEGT. The CDR3 region is CASSDQGGGTDTQYF. The CDR3 coding sequence is TGTGCCAGCAGTGACCAAGGGGGCGGCACAGATACGCAGTATTTT.

The rearrangement links TRBV18 to TRBJ2-5, with TRBD1 as a possible D gene (5 bases). Deletions cut 3 bases from V and 4 bases from J, with 12 bases between. The CDR3 runs to 14 residues. Germline CDR1 and CDR2: KGHSH and LQKENI. CDR3 region: CASSPNTGGETQYF. In DNA, the CDR3 is TGTGCCAGCTCACCGAATACAGGTGGAGAGACCCAGTACTTC.

The chain uses TRBV19 and TRBJ1-5; 12 bases are a match to TRBD1. The germline V gene has CDR1 LNHDA and CDR2 SQIVND (reference sequence). J gave up 6 bases and V 6 bases, and 12 bases lay outside the gene matches. The CDR3 length is 17 residues. Here the CDR3 DNA reads TGTGCCAGTAGGGCCGGGACAGGGGGCTTTGGAGGTCAGCCCCAGCATTTT. Translation: CASRAGTGGFGGQPQHF.

This clone was detected once. The rearrangement uses TRBV5-6 and TRBJ1-5; D perhaps matches TRBD1 (5 bases). V lost 2 bases and J lost 4, with 16 bases in between. Germline CDR1 reads SGHDT; CDR2 reads YYEEEE. The CDR3 consists of 16 residues. This CDR3 is CASSFFSQGWNQPQHF. The CDR3, as DNA: TGTGCCAGCAGCTTTTTCTCGCAGGGATGGAATCAGCCCCAGCATTTT.

CDR3 DNA: TGTGCCAGCAGCTTAGACGACAGGGGCACTGAAGCTTTCTTT. Protein product: CASSLDDRGTEAFF. This rearrangement joins TRBV11-2 to TRBJ1-1; TRBD1 matches at 8 bases. The CDR3 is 14 residues long. In germline, CDR1 is SGHAT, CDR2 FQNNGV. V was pared by 0 bases and J by 4 bases, with 1 base of the junction left unmatched.

The chain links TRBV7-3 to TRBJ1-1; D is possibly TRBD1 (6 bases). V was pared by 4 bases and J by 2 bases, with 8 bases between. The CDR3 length is 13 residues. Per the germline V gene, CDR1 is SGHTA and CDR2 is FQGTGA. The CDR3 region has the DNA TGTGCCAGCAGCTGGACAGAAAACACTGAAGCTTTCTTT. The encoded protein is CASSWTENTEAFF.

This clone was detected only once. The J gene is TRBJ1-1, the V gene TRBV5-8; no definite D call. Germline-derived CDR1 and CDR2 are SGHTS and YDEGEE. V was trimmed by 2 bases and J by 0 bases, leaving 11 bases between them. The length of the CDR3 is 15 residues. CDR3 amino acids: CASSFPGLLNTEAFF. As DNA, the CDR3 is TGTGCCAGCAGCTTCCCCGGACTTTTGAACACTGAAGCTTTCTTT.

The chain couples TRBV6-4 to TRBJ1-6; unclear D gene. Germline V gives CDR1 MRHNA, CDR2 SNTAGT. The V end lost 2 bases, the J end lost 7 bases, and 9 bases lay between the germline ends. The length of the CDR3 is 14 residues. In DNA, the CDR3 is TGTGCCAGCAGTGACGGGCTAAACAATTCACCCCTCCACTTT. Residues: CASSDGLNNSPLHF.

V is TRBV30 and J is TRBJ2-7; TRBD1 might be the D (5 bases). Looked up from germline, CDR1 is GTSNPN and CDR2 is SVGIG (reference sequence). This CDR3 has 12 residues. The germline V and J ends were trimmed by 2 bases and 3 bases, with 8 bases remaining between them. Written as DNA, the CDR3 is TGTGCCTGGAGTAGGGGTAACTACGAGCAGTACTTC. Translated, it gives CAWSRGNYEQYF.

V and J are TRBV7-2 and TRBJ2-1, with 9 bases matching TRBD1. CDR1 is SGHTA and CDR2 is FQGNSA in the germline V gene. The CDR3 covers 14 residues. The V segment lost 1 base and the J segment 13 bases; nucleotides outside the gene matches: 8. The CDR3 protein is CASSLVSRDRAQFF. The CDR3 bases are TGTGCCAGCAGCTTAGTTAGTAGGGACAGGGCTCAGTTCTTC.

The sample holds a few counts of this clone. The chain combines TRBV11-1 with TRBJ1-1; 8 nucleotides match TRBD1. V was clipped by 5 bases and J by 10 bases; unmatched bases: 3. Germline V gene sequence: CDR1 SGHAT, CDR2 FQDESV (reference sequence). The CDR3 totals 11 residues. The CDR3 here is CASSGQGGAFF. The CDR3, as DNA: TGTGCCAGCAGCGGACAGGGAGGAGCTTTCTTT. The entire variable domain, with the rest obtained from reference TRBV11-1 and TRBJ1-1, is as follows: EAEVAQSPRYKITEKSQAVAFWCDPISGHATLYWYRQILGQGPELLVQFQDESVVDDSQLPKDRFSAERLKGVDSTLKIQPAELGDSAMYLCASSGQGGAFFGQGTRLTVV.

V gene TRBV18 combines with J gene TRBJ1-2; 7 nucleotides line up with TRBD1. The CDR3 loop spans 13 amino acids. V gave up 6 bases and J gave up 2 bases; unmatched junction bases: 3. CDR1 is KGHSH and CDR2 is LQKENI in the germline V gene. The CDR3 reads CASSSDRNYGYTF. CDR3 DNA sequence: TGTGCCAGCTCGTCGGACAGGAACTATGGCTACACCTTC.

This clone was recorded a few times. The DNA of the CDR3 is TGTGCCAGCAGCCCCGCGGGGGGGGAGAATGAAAAACTGTTTTTT. This translates into CASSPAGGENEKLFF. The chain is built from TRBV9 and TRBJ1-4; weak D call: TRBD1 (5 bases). Germline V gives CDR1 SGDLS, CDR2 YYNGEE. The CDR3 runs 15 residues. V was shortened by 4 bases and J by 5 bases, with 15 bases between the two germline ends. The full variable domain, completed using reference TRBV9 and TRBJ1-4, is DSGVTQTPKHLITATGQRVTLRCSPRSGDLSVYWYQQSLDQGLQFLIQYYNGEERAKGNILERFSAQQFPDLHSELNLSSLELGDSALYFCASSPAGGENEKLFFGSGTQLSVL.

V is TRBV5-1 and J is TRBJ2-1; D is possibly TRBD2 (5 bases). The CDR3 covers 16 residues. V lost 0 bases to trimming and J lost 0 bases, with 10 bases between them. Germline V gene sequence: CDR1 SGHRS, CDR2 YFSETQ. The CDR3 protein is CASSLDTGSSYNEQFF. The CDR3 nucleotides read TGCGCCAGCAGCTTGGACACGGGGAGCTCCTACAATGAGCAGTTCTTC.

The chain couples TRBV30 to TRBJ1-3, with unresolved D. The CDR3 has 12 residues. CDR1 is GTSNPN, CDR2 SVGIG, per germline (reference sequence). The germline V and J ends were trimmed by 1 base and 5 bases, with 6 bases remaining between them. The CDR3 sequence is CAWSDQRNTIYF. The CDR3 nucleotides are TGTGCCTGGAGTGACCAGAGAAACACCATATATTTT.

This sequence joins TRBV19 and TRBJ2-1; D is perhaps TRBD1 (6 bases). The germline V gene has CDR1 LNHDA and CDR2 SQIVND (reference sequence). Trimming took 0 bases from V and 13 from J, leaving 13 bases between them. CDR3 length: 13 amino acids. The CDR3 here is CASSIEERTEQFF. In nucleotides, the CDR3 is TGTGCCAGTAGTATAGAGGAGAGGACAGAACAGTTCTTC.